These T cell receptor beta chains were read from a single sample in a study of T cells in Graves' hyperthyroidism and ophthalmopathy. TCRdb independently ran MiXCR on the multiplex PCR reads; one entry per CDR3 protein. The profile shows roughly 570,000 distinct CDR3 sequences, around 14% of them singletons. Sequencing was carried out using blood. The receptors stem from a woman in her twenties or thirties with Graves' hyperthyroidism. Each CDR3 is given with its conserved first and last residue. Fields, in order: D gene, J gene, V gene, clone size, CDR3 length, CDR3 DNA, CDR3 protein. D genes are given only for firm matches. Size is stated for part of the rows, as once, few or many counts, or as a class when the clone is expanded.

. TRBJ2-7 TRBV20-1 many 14 TGCAGTGCTTCTCCGGGACACATTCTCAACGAGCAGTACTTC CSASPGHILNEQYF
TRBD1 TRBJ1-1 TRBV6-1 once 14 TGTGCCAGCAGTCCCGGGACAGGGACCACTGAAGCTTTCTTT CASSPGTGTTEAFF
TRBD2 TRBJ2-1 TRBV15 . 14 TGTGCCACTGCTAGCGGGAGGGTGGTATATGAGCAGTTCTTC CATASGRVVYEQFF
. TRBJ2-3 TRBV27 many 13 TGTGCCAGCTCCAATTCCCAGGCAGATACGCAGTATTTT CASSNSQADTQYF
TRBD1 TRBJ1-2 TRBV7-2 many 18 TGTGCCAGCAGCTTAGAACACGGAAGGACAGGCGCTAACTATGGCTACACCTTC CASSLEHGRTGANYGYTF
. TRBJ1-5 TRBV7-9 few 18 TGTGCCAGCAGCTTTATTTTCGGGACGGGGGATGGCAATCAGCCCCAGCATTTT CASSFIFGTGDGNQPQHF
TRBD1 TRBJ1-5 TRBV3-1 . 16 TGTGCCAGCAGCCATTGCCAGGGGGCGAACAATCAGCCCCAGCATTTT CASSHCQGANNQPQHF
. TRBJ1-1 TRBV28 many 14 TGTGCCAGCATCCTATCTGGAGGGGGCACTGAAGCTTTCTTT CASILSGGGTEAFF
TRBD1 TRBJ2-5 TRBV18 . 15 TGTGCCAGCTCACCGACGACAGGGGGAGTGCAGACCCAGTACTTC CASSPTTGGVQTQYF
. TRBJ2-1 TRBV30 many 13 TGTGCCCTCGGACTACCGGGTGACAATGAGCAGTTCTTC CALGLPGDNEQFF
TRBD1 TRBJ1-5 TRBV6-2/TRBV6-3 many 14 TGTGCCAGCAGACCTACAGGGGGTGATCAGCCCCAGCATTTT CASRPTGGDQPQHF
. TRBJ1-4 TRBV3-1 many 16 TGTGCCAGCAGCCAAGATGAAGGGAGTACTAATGAAAAACTGTTTTTT CASSQDEGSTNEKLFF
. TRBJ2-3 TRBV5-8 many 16 TGTGCCAGCAGCTTGGGGGGGAGGCTGAGCACAGATACGCAGTATTTT CASSLGGRLSTDTQYF
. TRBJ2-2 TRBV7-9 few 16 TGTGCCAGCAGCCCCCGAGGCAGCGCGAACACCGGGGAGCTGTTTTTT CASSPRGSANTGELFF
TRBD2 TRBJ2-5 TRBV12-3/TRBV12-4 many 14 TGTGCCAGCACCCCAAGACTAGCGATAGAGACCCAGTACTTC CASTPRLAIETQYF
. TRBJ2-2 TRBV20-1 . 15 TGCAGTGCTAGAGATAGGAGACTTCCCACCGGGGAGCTGTTTTTT CSARDRRLPTGELFF
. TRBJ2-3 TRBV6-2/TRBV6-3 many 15 TGTGCCAGCAGTTACGTGGGGGTGTCGACAGATACGCAGTATTTT CASSYVGVSTDTQYF
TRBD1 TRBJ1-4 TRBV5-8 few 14 TGTGCCAGCAGCCTCTTGACAGGGCGTGAAAAACTGTTTTTT CASSLLTGREKLFF
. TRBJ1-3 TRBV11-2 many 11 TGTGCCAGCAGCCGAGGAAACACCATATATTTT CASSRGNTIYF
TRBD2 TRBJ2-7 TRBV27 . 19 TGTGCCAGCAGTTCATCTAGCGGGAGGGAACCCCTCGAATCCTACGAGCAGTACTTC CASSSSSGREPLESYEQYF
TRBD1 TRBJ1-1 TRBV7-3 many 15 TGTGCCAGCAGCCGATCCGGGACAGTGAACACTGAAGCTTTCTTT CASSRSGTVNTEAFF
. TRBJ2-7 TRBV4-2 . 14 TGTGCCAGCAGCCCGGTCGTGCTAGCTAGCGAGCAGTACTTC CASSPVVLASEQYF
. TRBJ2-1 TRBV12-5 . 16 TGTGCTAGTGGCCGCGAAGATCCGGGACATAACAATGAGCAGTTCTTC CASGREDPGHNNEQFF
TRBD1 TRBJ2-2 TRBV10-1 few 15 TGCGCCAGCAGTAGACAGGGGGCGGACACCGGGGAGCTGTTTTTT CASSRQGADTGELFF
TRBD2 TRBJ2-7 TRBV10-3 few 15 TGTGCCATCACGGAGGGGTCTAGCGGGAGGTACGAGCAGTACTTC CAITEGSSGRYEQYF
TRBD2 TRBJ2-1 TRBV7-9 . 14 TGTGCCAGCAGCTTTGGGACTAGGGGCAATGAGCAGTTCTTC CASSFGTRGNEQFF
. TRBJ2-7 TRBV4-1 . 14 TGCGCCAGCAGCCCGGGGGGCGGGGGCTACGAGCAGTACTTC CASSPGGGGYEQYF
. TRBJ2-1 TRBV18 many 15 TGTGCCAGCTCACCAAAGGCTAGCTCCTACAATGAGCAGTTCTTC CASSPKASSYNEQFF
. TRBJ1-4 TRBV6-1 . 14 TGTGCCAGCAACCGAAACAGGGCTAATGAAAAACTGTTTTTT CASNRNRANEKLFF
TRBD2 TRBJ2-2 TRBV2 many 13 TGTGCCAGCAGTGCAGAGCGGGAGGTCGGGCTGTTTTTT CASSAEREVGLFF
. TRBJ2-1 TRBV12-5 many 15 TGTGCTAGTGGTTTGGTACGGGGGAGTGACAATGAGCAGTTCTTC CASGLVRGSDNEQFF
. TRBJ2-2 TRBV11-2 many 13 TGTGCCAGCTGCAGGGGCAGCACCGGGGAGCTGTTTTTT CASCRGSTGELFF
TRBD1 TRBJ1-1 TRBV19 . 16 TGTGCCAGTAGTAGCATATGGACAGGGATGAACACTGAAGCTTTCTTT CASSSIWTGMNTEAFF
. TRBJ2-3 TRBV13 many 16 TGTGCCAGCAGCTTAAAAGGACTATCCTTCACAGATACGCAGTATTTT CASSLKGLSFTDTQYF